This T cell receptor (beta chain) was captured by sequencing in a study of T-cell reconstitution after alpha-beta-depleted transplantation in children. The authors prepared the TCRbeta library with unique molecular identifiers. TCRdb reprocessed the PCR reads with MiXCR, giving one entry per CDR3 protein. The profile shows around 700,000 distinct CDR3 sequences, around 12% of them singletons. Study-level findings and limits: Expanded graft clones, several hundred of them, were reportedly the source of alpha-beta T cells about two months after transplant. A year had passed since transplant, and T-cell counts and diversity by then came mostly from newly produced T cells.

This clonotype has a count of ten or more. The antigen remains undetermined. The CDR3 is 17 amino acids. CDR1 and CDR2 (germline): WSHSY, SAAADI. V lost 6 bases, J lost 4 bases, and 12 bases stayed unmatched. The TCR comes from a girl aged 2 to 9 with congenital amegakaryocytic thrombocytopenia, due to receive a stem cell transplant. The chain carries TRBV10-2 and TRBJ2-1, with 10 bases fitting TRBD2. The material was PBMCs, obtained before TCRalphabeta/CD19-depleted stem cell transplant. CDR3 bases: TGCGCCAGCAGCGAAATGACTAGCGGGCCGAATTACAATGAGCAGTTCTTC. Protein sequence: CASSEMTSGPNYNEQFF.